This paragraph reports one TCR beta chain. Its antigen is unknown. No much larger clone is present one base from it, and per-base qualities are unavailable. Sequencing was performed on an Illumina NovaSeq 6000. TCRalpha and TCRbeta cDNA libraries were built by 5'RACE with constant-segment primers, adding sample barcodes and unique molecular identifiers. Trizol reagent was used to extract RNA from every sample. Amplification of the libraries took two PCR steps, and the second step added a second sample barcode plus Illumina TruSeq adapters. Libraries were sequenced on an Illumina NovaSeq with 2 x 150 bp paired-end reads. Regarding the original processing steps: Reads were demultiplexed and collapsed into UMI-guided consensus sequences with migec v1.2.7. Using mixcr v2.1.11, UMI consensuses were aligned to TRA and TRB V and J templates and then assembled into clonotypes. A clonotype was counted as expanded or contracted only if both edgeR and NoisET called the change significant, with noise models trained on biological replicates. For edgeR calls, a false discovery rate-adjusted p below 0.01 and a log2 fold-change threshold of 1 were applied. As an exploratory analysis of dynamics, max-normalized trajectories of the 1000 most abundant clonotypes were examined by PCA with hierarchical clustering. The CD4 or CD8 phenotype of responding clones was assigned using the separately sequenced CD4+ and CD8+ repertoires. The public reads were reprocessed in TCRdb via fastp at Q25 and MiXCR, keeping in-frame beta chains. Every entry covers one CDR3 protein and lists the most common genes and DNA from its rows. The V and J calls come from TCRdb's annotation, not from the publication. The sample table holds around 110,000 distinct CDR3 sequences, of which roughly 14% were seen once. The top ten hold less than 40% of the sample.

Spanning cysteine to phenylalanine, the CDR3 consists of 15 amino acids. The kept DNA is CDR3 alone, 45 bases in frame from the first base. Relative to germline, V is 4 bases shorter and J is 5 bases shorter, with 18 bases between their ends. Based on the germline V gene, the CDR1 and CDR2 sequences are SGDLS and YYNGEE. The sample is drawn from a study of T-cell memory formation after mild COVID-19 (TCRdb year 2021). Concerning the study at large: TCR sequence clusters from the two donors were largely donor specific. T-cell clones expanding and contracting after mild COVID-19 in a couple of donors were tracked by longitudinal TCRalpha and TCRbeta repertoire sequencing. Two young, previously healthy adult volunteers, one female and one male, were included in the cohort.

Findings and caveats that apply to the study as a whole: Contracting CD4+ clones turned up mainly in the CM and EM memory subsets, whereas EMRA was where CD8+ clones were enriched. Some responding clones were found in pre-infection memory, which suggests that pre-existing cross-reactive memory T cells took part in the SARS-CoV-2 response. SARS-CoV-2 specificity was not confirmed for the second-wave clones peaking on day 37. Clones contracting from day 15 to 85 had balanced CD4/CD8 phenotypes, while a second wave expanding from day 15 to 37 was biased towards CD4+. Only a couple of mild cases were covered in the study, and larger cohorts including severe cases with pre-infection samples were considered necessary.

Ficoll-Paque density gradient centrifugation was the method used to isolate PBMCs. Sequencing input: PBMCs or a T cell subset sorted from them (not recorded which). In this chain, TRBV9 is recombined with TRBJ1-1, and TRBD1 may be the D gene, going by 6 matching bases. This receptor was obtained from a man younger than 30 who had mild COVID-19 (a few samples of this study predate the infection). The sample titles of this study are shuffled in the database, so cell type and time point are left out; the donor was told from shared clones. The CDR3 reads CASSPTADSQTEAFF. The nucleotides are TGTGCCAGCAGCCCCACCGCGGACAGTCAGACTGAAGCTTTCTTT.